This T cell receptor (beta chain) comes out of a study of technical replicates of blood from several donors. The germline V gene encodes CDR1 SQVTM and CDR2 ANQGSEA. The CDR3 runs to 11 residues. Trimming removed 7 bases at V and 3 bases at J, with 10 bases between. Assay: immunoSEQ multiplex PCR; the TCRdb copy retains only in-frame clones and omits some. This table has over 85,000 clones, approximately 94% appearing once. Material: T cells isolated from PBMCs. The TCR was taken from a human donor in good health. V is TRBV29-1 and J is TRBJ2-7; no definite D call. In DNA form, the CDR3 reads TGCAGCGCCCGTACAAGCTACGAGCAGTACTTC. Encoded protein: CSARTSYEQYF.